This T cell receptor beta chain was recovered during a study of metastatic and nonmetastatic thyroid tumors (dated by TCRdb to between 2020 and 2021). Describing the broader study: For patients with malignant and with benign thyroid disease, the researchers compared repertoires between peripheral blood samples and tumor or nodule tissue samples. What the authors observed across the whole study: TCR beta diversity was reported as significantly higher in malignant tumors than in benign nodules, in both blood and tumor samples.

The sample holds many counts of this clone. The clone's antigen remains unknown. No much larger clone exists at a distance of one base, and base qualities are not known. The library was built by means of PCR. Data came from an Illumina HiSeq 4000. High-throughput sequencing was used to profile the TCR beta-chain CDR3 region of each patient. From the authors' description of their analysis: A classifier to discriminate distant-metastatic papillary thyroid cancer patients was built from CDR3 differences across clinicopathological groups. The Shannon index was used to measure repertoire diversity, and the Morisita-Horn index was used to measure how similar tumor and blood repertoires were. TCRdb passed the public sequencing reads through fastp at Q25 and MiXCR, retaining productive beta sequences. These V and J calls originate from TCRdb's pipeline instead of the authors' own analysis. This sample gives 30,000 to 40,000 clones in total; 14% to 15% of them show up just once. Around 19% of the sample comes from the top ten.

The junction shows trimming of 2 bases on V and 4 bases on J, and the gene matches do not reach 4 bases of it. The germline V gene encodes CDR1 ENHRY and CDR2 SYGVKD. Inclusive of the bounding cysteine and phenylalanine, the CDR3 is 15 residues long. Only the CDR3 part of the read is kept: 45 bases, read in frame from the first base. Before undergoing thyroid surgery, none of the patients had been given any kind of treatment. The study retrospectively analysed patient clinical samples collected from about 2012 to 2019 using T-cell receptor beta sequencing. Sequenced input: blood. The receptor comes from a male donor with papillary thyroid cancer or a benign thyroid nodule (not recorded which). Some clones in this sample may be carry-over from other donors' samples. Recombination linked TRBV10-3 to TRBJ2-3; the junction holds 9 bases that match TRBD1. The nucleotide sequence is given as TGTGCCATCAGTGAGGTACAGGGGGCCTCAGATACGCAGTATTTT. Translated, it reads CAISEVQGASDTQYF.